This T cell receptor beta chain originates from a study of blood T cell repertoires in COVID-19. In the original analysis: Amplifying reference gene primers gave estimates of nucleated cell counts. Produced via immunoSEQ multiplex PCR; TCRdb's table is partial and in-frame only. That table supplies the V and J calls and clone size; D and trimming were determined from the DNA. The table shows roughly 100,000 clones, with less than 80% occurring only once. Sequenced sample: peripheral blood. This sequence originates from a man aged 65-85 years with active or convalescent COVID-19.

The CDR3 nucleotides are TGTGCCAGCAGCCTTTCTACGTATGGCTACACCTTC. Protein sequence: CASSLSTYGYTF. The V call is TRBV7-2, the J call TRBJ1-2, with D uncertain. Trimming shortened V by 5 bases and J by 5 bases, and 9 bases separated the two germline ends. CDR3 size: 12 residues. Per germline, CDR1 SGHTA and CDR2 FQGNSA.